The present TCR beta chain was sequenced within a study of blood T cell repertoires in COVID-19. Study in general: Sites across the United States, Italy and Spain contributed samples from acute and convalescent COVID-19. Nucleic acid was either cDNA or gDNA, and it came from T cells, B-cell-depleted T cells, or PBMCs.

The CDR3 length is 15 residues. Trimming stripped 2 bases from V and 2 bases from J, with 13 bases between. Germline loops: CDR1 SGHKS, CDR2 YYEKEE (reference sequence). This clone was detected once. Produced via immunoSEQ multiplex PCR; TCRdb's table is partial and in-frame only. The table lists tens of thousands of clones, roughly 82% of them singletons. Sequences were obtained from peripheral blood. The chain links TRBV5-5 to TRBJ1-2, with D maybe TRBD1 (5 bases). This clonotype was sampled from a human donor in a cohort sampled during active COVID-19. DNA of the CDR3: TGTGCCAGCAGCTTATTAACTGGGGCCAACTATGGCTACACCTTC. Protein product: CASSLLTGANYGYTF. The full variable domain, rest sourced from reference TRBV5-5 and TRBJ1-2, is DAGVTQSPTHLIKTRGQQVTLRCSPISGHKSVSWYQQVLGQGPQFIFQYYEKEERGRGNFPDRFSARQFPNYSSELNVNALLLGDSALYLCASSLLTGANYGYTFGSGTRLTVV.